These 12 T cell receptor beta chains were all obtained from the same sample, sequenced in a study of blood T cells in healthy people across ages. Primers used in a second PCR of about 7 to 12 cycles were a sample-barcoded 5' primer and a J-beta primer mix. TCRdb fed the 5' RACE reads into MiXCR, producing one record per CDR3 protein. Here the sample spans some 700,000 distinct CDR3 sequences, approximately 21% being singletons. What was sequenced was blood. The source is a man between 65 and 85 years old in good health.

V usage is TRBV4-1 and J usage is TRBJ1-2, with D perhaps matching TRBD1 (5 bases). With 3 bases removed from V and 8 bases from J, the gap between germline ends came to 10 bases. Germline V gives CDR1 MGHRA, CDR2 YSYEKL. CDR3 length: 12 amino acids. This CDR3 reads CASSHRVDGYTF. The CDR3 nucleotides read TGCGCCAGCAGCCACAGGGTAGACGGCTACACCTTC.

The chain is built from TRBV2 and TRBJ2-7; 9 nucleotides align to TRBD1. V dropped 4 bases and J dropped 3; count of bases not matched to a gene: 7. In germline, CDR1 is SNHLY, CDR2 FYNNEI. The CDR3 is made up of 15 amino acids. This CDR3 is CASSVMEGQGYEQYF. In DNA form, the CDR3 reads TGTGCCAGCAGTGTCATGGAGGGACAGGGCTACGAGCAGTACTTC.

The J gene is TRBJ2-1, the V gene TRBV11-1, with 8 bases lining up with TRBD2. V lost 1 base to trimming and J lost 6 bases; unmatched junction nucleotides: 20. The germline V gene has CDR1 SGHAT and CDR2 FQDESV (reference sequence). The CDR3 consists of 20 residues. CDR3 in amino acids: CASSLVRSGGGRSDRNEQFF. Written as DNA, the CDR3 is TGTGCCAGCAGCTTAGTGCGCTCGGGCGGGGGGCGGAGTGACCGCAATGAGCAGTTCTTC.

This clonotype was recorded once. V and J are TRBV5-1 and TRBJ1-4, with TRBD1 matching 8 bases. V dropped 4 bases and J dropped 5; count of bases not matched to a gene: 7. The germline V gene encodes CDR1 SGHRS and CDR2 YFSETQ. CDR3 size: 15 residues. The CDR3 loop is CASSRRQGTNEKLFF. CDR3 DNA: TGCGCCAGCAGCCGCCGACAGGGGACGAATGAAAAACTGTTTTTT. Variable domain in full (rest from reference TRBV5-1 and TRBJ1-4): KAGVTQTPRYLIKTRGQQVTLSCSPISGHRSVSWYQQTPGQGLQFLFEYFSETQRNKGNFPGRFSGRQFSNSRSEMNVSTLELGDSALYLCASSRRQGTNEKLFFGSGTQLSVL.

The rearrangement joins TRBV7-2 to TRBJ1-2; 7 nucleotides agree with TRBD1. The germline V gene has CDR1 SGHTA and CDR2 FQGNSA. The CDR3 consists of 14 residues. V lost 2 bases and J lost 5; bases outside the gene matches: 5. The CDR3 here is CASSLTGQKYGYTF. The CDR3, as DNA: TGTGCCAGCAGCTTAACGGGACAGAAATATGGCTACACCTTC.

The V gene is TRBV7-3, the J gene TRBJ2-5, with TRBD2 matching over 7 bases. This CDR3 has 15 amino acids. CDR1 is SGHTA and CDR2 is FQGTGA in the germline V gene. The V segment lost 1 base and the J segment 2 bases; nucleotides outside the gene matches: 4. The DNA of the CDR3 is TGTGCCAGCAGCTTAATTGCGGGAGAACAAGAGACCCAGTACTTC. Its translation is CASSLIAGEQETQYF.

In its sample, this clonotype was seen a few times. V is TRBV12-3 or TRBV12-4 and J is TRBJ2-3, with a weak D call TRBD2 (6 bases). The CDR3 covers 13 residues. Trimming pared 6 bases from V and 8 bases from J, leaving 15 bases between. The DNA of the CDR3 is TGTGCCAGCAGCCCCCGGGAGCTAGGTACGCAGTATTTT. Encoded protein: CASSPRELGTQYF.

This clonotype was detected a few times. The chain uses TRBV3-1 and TRBJ2-5, with TRBD2 matching 8 bases. V lost 4 bases to trimming and J lost 3 bases; unmatched junction nucleotides: 10. Germline V gene lookup returns CDR1 LGHDT and CDR2 YNNKEL (reference sequence). CDR3 size: 16 residues. Written as DNA, the CDR3 is TGTGCCAGCAGCCGAACCCCGGGACTAGTGAAAGAGACCCAGTACTTC. The encoded protein is CASSRTPGLVKETQYF.

The chain carries TRBV18 and TRBJ2-5, with D perhaps TRBD2 (5 bases). The germline V gene has CDR1 KGHSH and CDR2 LQKENI. V gave up 6 bases and J gave up 5 bases, with 19 bases separating them. This CDR3 spans 15 amino acids. CDR3 nucleotide sequence: TGTGCCAGCTCCCGAGAACTAACGCGGGTCGAGACCCAGTACTTC. It encodes CASSRELTRVETQYF. Full variable domain (rest looked up from reference TRBV18 and TRBJ2-5): NAGVMQNPRHLVRRRGQEARLRCSPMKGHSHVYWYRQLPEEGLKFMVYLQKENIIDESGMPKERFSAEFPKEGPSILRIQQVVRGDSAAYFCASSRELTRVETQYFGPGTRLLVL.

The J gene is TRBJ1-5, the V gene TRBV6-2 or TRBV6-3; D is possibly TRBD1 (6 bases). Germline V CDR1 and CDR2: MNHEY, SVGEGT. This CDR3 region has 14 residues. The V end was cut by 6 bases, the J end by 2 bases, with 11 bases between. CDR3 nucleotides: TGTGCCAGCAGCCCCGGGACACGCAATCAGCCCCAGCATTTT. It translates to CASSPGTRNQPQHF.

This clonotype was seen a few times. The rearrangement uses TRBV27 and TRBJ2-7, with D perhaps matching TRBD1 (5 bases). Per the germline V gene, CDR1 is MNHEY and CDR2 is SMNVEV (reference sequence). V was clipped by 5 bases and J by 3 bases, with 20 bases between them. The CDR3 has 16 residues. The CDR3 here is CASSKRYRSLSYEQYV. CDR3 coding DNA: TGTGCCAGCAGTAAAAGATACAGGTCCCTAAGCTACGAGCAGTACGTC.

The chain has TRBV19 and TRBJ1-5; a weak D match, TRBD1 (6 bases). The germline V and J ends were trimmed by 5 bases and 4 bases, with 15 bases remaining between them. Germline V gives CDR1 LNHDA, CDR2 SQIVND (reference sequence). This CDR3 region has 15 residues. This CDR3 reads CASSPVAGANQPQHF. The CDR3 coding sequence is TGTGCCAGTAGTCCGGTGGCAGGGGCTAATCAGCCCCAGCATTTT.